These T cell receptor beta chains were read from a single sample in a study of blood T cell repertoires in COVID-19. Measured with immunoSEQ multiplex PCR; TCRdb has only the in-frame clones, and not every one. The sample has around 190,000 clones, around 85% seen once. Sequenced material: peripheral blood. These receptors all stem from a woman aged 50 to 65 with acute or convalescent COVID-19. The CDR3 runs from the conserved cysteine through the conserved F or W. The D gene is left open where the match is weak. Clone size appears in some rows only: once, few, many, or a class for an expanded clone.

>TRBV5-1|TRBJ2-1|.|TRBD2
TGCGCCAGCGGACTACTGTCTAGCGGAAACTACAATGAGCAGTTCTTC
CASGLLSSGNYNEQFF
>TRBV15|TRBJ2-7|.|.
TGTGCCACCAGCCCTAATGGGGGCCCCTACGAGCAGTACTTC
CATSPNGGPYEQYF
>TRBV7-2|TRBJ2-3|.|TRBD2
TGTGCCAGCAGCTTAGGCCTAGCGGGAGAGGGCACGAATACGCAGTATTTT
CASSLGLAGEGTNTQYF
>TRBV11-2|TRBJ2-2|.|TRBD1
TGTGCCAGCAGCCAACCGGGACAGGGGGCGTCCGGGGAGCTGTTTTTT
CASSQPGQGASGELFF
>TRBV24-1|TRBJ2-1|.|.
TGTGCCACCGATCAAACAGGTGATTCCTACAATGAGCAGTTCTTC
CATDQTGDSYNEQFF
>TRBV29-1|TRBJ1-1|.|.
TGCAGCGCCCGGACAGCTATCACTGAAGCTTTCTTT
CSARTAITEAFF
>TRBV6-5|TRBJ1-4|.|.
TGTGCCAGCAGTTACCACAGGTCGAATGAAAAACTGTTTTTT
CASSYHRSNEKLFF
>TRBV5-5|TRBJ1-2|many|.
TGTGCCAGCAGCTTGGCCGTAGGGAGTAGTGGCTACACCTTC
CASSLAVGSSGYTF
>TRBV19|TRBJ1-5|.|.
TGTGCCAGTAGTATAACGCGGGGAGTGGGCAATCAGCCCCAGCATTTT
CASSITRGVGNQPQHF
>TRBV28|TRBJ2-3|.|TRBD1
TGTGCCAGCAGCTCCGGACAGGGCCAAGATACGCAGTATTTT
CASSSGQGQDTQYF
>TRBV11-3|TRBJ2-2|few|TRBD2
TGTGCCAGCAGTAAGGGACTAGTGTCGAGGGAGCTGTTTTTT
CASSKGLVSRELFF
>TRBV18|TRBJ1-2|few|.
TGTGCCAGCTCACCCTCGGACAGACCTTTTCTTCTTAACTATGGCTACACCTTC
CASSPSDRPFLLNYGYTF
>TRBV9|TRBJ1-1|.|.
TGTGCCAGCAGCCCCGCCCGCGGCAGGAACACTGAAGCTTTCTTT
CASSPARGRNTEAFF
>TRBV19|TRBJ2-2|.|TRBD2
TGTGCCAGTAGTACCCGACTAGCGGGTTTCACCGGGGAGCTGTTTTTT
CASSTRLAGFTGELFF
>TRBV18|TRBJ2-1|.|.
TGTGCCAGCTCACCACTGGGAGCGAATGAGCAGTTCTTC
CASSPLGANEQFF
>TRBV6-5|TRBJ1-2|.|TRBD1
TGTGCCAGCAGATGGGGACAGTCCTATGGCTACACCTTC
CASRWGQSYGYTF
>TRBV30|TRBJ1-4|.|.
TGTGCCTGGAGTGTACAGGGTCCGAATGAAAAACTGTTTTTT
CAWSVQGPNEKLFF
>TRBV2|TRBJ2-6|.|TRBD1
TGTGCCAGCAGTGATGGGGACAGATATTTCTCTGGGGCCAACGTCCTGACTTTC
CASSDGDRYFSGANVLTF
>TRBV4-1|TRBJ2-1|.|TRBD2
TGCGCCAGCAGCCGCGGGGGACTTAGCTCCTACAATGAGCAGTTCTTC
CASSRGGLSSYNEQFF
>TRBV7-9|TRBJ2-5|.|.
TGTGCCAGCAGCTTAGCGTATTTGGCAGGGCAAGAGACCCAGTACTTC
CASSLAYLAGQETQYF
>TRBV6-5|TRBJ2-7|.|TRBD1
TGTGCCAGCAGCCCCTCAGGGACAGGGACCTACGAGCAGTACTTC
CASSPSGTGTYEQYF
>TRBV6-5|TRBJ2-1|.|TRBD2
TGTGCCAGCAGACACCTAGCGGGAGAGTTCAATGAGCAGTTCTTC
CASRHLAGEFNEQFF
>TRBV5-4|TRBJ2-5|few|TRBD2
TGTGCCAGCAGCTTGAAAACCGGGGCTAGCGGGAGGGTGGAGACCCAGTACTTC
CASSLKTGASGRVETQYF
>TRBV4-3|TRBJ1-2|.|.
TGCGCCAGCAGCCAAGACAGGGTAGGATATGGCTACACCTTC
CASSQDRVGYGYTF
>TRBV11-3|TRBJ1-1|few|.
TGTGCCAGCAGCTTCAGGGGTACTGAAGCTTTCTTT
CASSFRGTEAFF
>TRBV6-4|TRBJ2-2|.|.
TGTGCCAGCAGTAACAAGAACACCGGGGAGCTGTTTTTT
CASSNKNTGELFF
>TRBV19|TRBJ2-1|few|.
TGTGCCAGTAGTATAGACAGGGGAAGAACCTACAATGAGCAGTTCTTC
CASSIDRGRTYNEQFF
>TRBV3-1/TRBV3-2|TRBJ1-6|.|.
TGTGCCAGCAGCCAAGAGGACATGATTAATTCACCCCTCCACTTT
CASSQEDMINSPLHF
>TRBV27|TRBJ1-5|.|.
TGTGCCAGCAGTCACGCCCGGAGCCAGCCCCAGCATTTT
CASSHARSQPQHF
>TRBV19|TRBJ2-7|.|.
TGTGCCAGTAGTATAGTTTACAGGGACTACGAGCAGTACTTC
CASSIVYRDYEQYF
>TRBV30|TRBJ2-5|.|TRBD1
TGTGCCTGGAGTCGGGACAGGGTGTGGGAGACCCAGTACTTC
CAWSRDRVWETQYF
>TRBV18|TRBJ2-7|.|TRBD1
TGTGCCAGCTCACCAGGGACAGGGATCTACGAGCAGTACTTC
CASSPGTGIYEQYF
>TRBV7-6|TRBJ2-2|.|TRBD1
TGTGCCAGCAGCCGAGACAGGGGATTGGACACCGGGGAGCTGTTTTTT
CASSRDRGLDTGELFF
>TRBV5-1|TRBJ1-4|.|.
TGCGCCAGCAGCTCGGGTTGGGTCACGACTAATGAAAAACTGTTTTTT
CASSSGWVTTNEKLFF
>TRBV7-9|TRBJ1-4|.|.
TGTGCCAGCAGCTTAATCTCAGGGTGGGGAGAAAAACTGTTTTTT
CASSLISGWGEKLFF
>TRBV6-6|TRBJ1-2|few|.
TGTGCCAGCACCCCGAGGGACTGGGTATATGGCTACACCTTC
CASTPRDWVYGYTF
>TRBV30|TRBJ1-1|few|.
TGTGCCTGGAAACGGGGGGCCGGGACTGAAGCTTTCTTT
CAWKRGAGTEAFF
>TRBV13|TRBJ1-1|.|.
TGTGCCACCTTCTCTGAAGCTTTCTTT
CATFSEAFF
>TRBV18|TRBJ1-5|.|TRBD1
TGTGCCAGCTCACCTCAGGGGGGCGCAAGCAATCAGCCCCAGCATTTT
CASSPQGGASNQPQHF
>TRBV12-3/TRBV12-4|TRBJ1-2|few|.
TGTGCCAGCTCCTCAGGCGGAGGCTATGGCTACACCTTC
CASSSGGGYGYTF
>TRBV24-1|TRBJ1-5|.|TRBD1
TGTGCCACCAGTGATCACAGGGGGGGGAGCAATCAGCCCCAGCATTTT
CATSDHRGGSNQPQHF
>TRBV24-1|TRBJ2-3|.|.
TGTGCCACCAGTGATCTGCGGAGGGGACGCACAGATACGCAGTATTTT
CATSDLRRGRTDTQYF
>TRBV29-1|TRBJ2-5|.|TRBD2
TGCAGCGTTGAGGCTAGCGGGAGGCGGGAGACCCAGTACTTC
CSVEASGRRETQYF
>TRBV6-5|TRBJ2-1|.|TRBD2
TGTGCCAGCAGTAGAGGACTAGCGGCATACAATGAGCAGTTCTTC
CASSRGLAAYNEQFF
>TRBV7-2|TRBJ2-5|.|TRBD1
TGTGCCAGCACCAGGGGGTACCAAGAGACCCAGTACTTC
CASTRGYQETQYF
>TRBV2|TRBJ1-6|.|.
TGTGCCAGCAGGCCAGCAGGGCTTAATTCACCCCTCCACTTT
CASRPAGLNSPLHF
>TRBV11-3|TRBJ2-2|.|.
TGTGCCAGCAGCCTAAACACCGGGGAGCTGTTTTTT
CASSLNTGELFF
>TRBV15|TRBJ2-3|.|.
TGTGCCACCAGCAGGGAGCGTACTAGCACAGATACGCAGTATTTT
CATSRERTSTDTQYF
>TRBV18|TRBJ1-1|.|TRBD1
TGTGCCAGCTCATTCGACAGGGTTGAAGCTTTCTTT
CASSFDRVEAFF
>TRBV19|TRBJ2-1|.|.
TGTGCCAGTGTGACGAATAGCGGCAATGAGCAGTTCTTC
CASVTNSGNEQFF
>TRBV6-5|TRBJ1-1|once|TRBD1
TGTGCCAGCAGTTATTACAGGGGGAACACTGAAGCTTTCTTT
CASSYYRGNTEAFF
>TRBV5-1|TRBJ2-3|.|TRBD2
TGCGCCAGCAGCTTGATGGCTAGCGGGAGGGCAGATACGCAGTATTTT
CASSLMASGRADTQYF
>TRBV19|TRBJ2-7|.|TRBD1
TGTGCCAGTAGTGTGGACAGGGCTTTTTCCTACGAGCAGTACTTC
CASSVDRAFSYEQYF